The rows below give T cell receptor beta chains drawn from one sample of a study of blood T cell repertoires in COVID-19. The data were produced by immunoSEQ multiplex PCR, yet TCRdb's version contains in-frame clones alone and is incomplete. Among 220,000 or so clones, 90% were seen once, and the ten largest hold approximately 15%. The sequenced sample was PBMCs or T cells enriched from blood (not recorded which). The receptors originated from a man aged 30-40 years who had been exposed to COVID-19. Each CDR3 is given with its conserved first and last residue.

CASRSGLGTEAFF	TRBV5-4	TRBJ1-1	13
CASSDGQLNTEAFF	TRBV2	TRBJ1-1	14
CASRRTGVVTDEKLFF	TRBV3-1/TRBV3-2	TRBJ1-4	16
CAKRTVDGYTF	TRBV10-2	TRBJ1-2	11
CASSLNSRPYEQYF	TRBV7-6	TRBJ2-7	14
CASSLGGSSYNEQFF	TRBV5-1	TRBJ2-1	15
CASSQDLEGAQGNTIYF	TRBV4-1	TRBJ1-3	17
CATAKGAGEKLFF	TRBV5-1	TRBJ1-4	13
CASSWALQGLGTEAFF	TRBV19	TRBJ1-1	16
CASSPGTAQGQPQHF	TRBV3-1/TRBV3-2	TRBJ1-5	15
CSAAVNYGYTF	TRBV20-1	TRBJ1-2	11